This T cell receptor (beta chain) was captured by sequencing in a study of response to subunit inactivated influenza vaccine. This clonotype showed up just a few times. What it binds is not known. One entry per CDR3 protein results from TCRdb running MiXCR on the RT-PCR reads. The sample contains 600,000 to 850,000 distinct CDR3 sequences, 12% to 15% of which appear only once. Trimming pared 0 bases from V and 5 bases from J, leaving 10 bases between. Germline V CDR1 and CDR2: SGHAT, FQNNGV. This CDR3 contains 14 residues. Study-wide findings and caveats: The authors put forward the suggestion that each seasonal influenza vaccination may bring in only a limited number of new T cells.

The source is a man in his fifties who received an inactivated influenza vaccine. The sample was PBMCs from blood, taken 14 days before vaccination. The chain recombines TRBV11-2 with TRBJ1-1; D may be TRBD1 (5 bases). CDR3 bases: TGTGCCAGCAGCTTAGATCCAGGGCTGACTGAAGCTTTCTTT. It encodes CASSLDPGLTEAFF.